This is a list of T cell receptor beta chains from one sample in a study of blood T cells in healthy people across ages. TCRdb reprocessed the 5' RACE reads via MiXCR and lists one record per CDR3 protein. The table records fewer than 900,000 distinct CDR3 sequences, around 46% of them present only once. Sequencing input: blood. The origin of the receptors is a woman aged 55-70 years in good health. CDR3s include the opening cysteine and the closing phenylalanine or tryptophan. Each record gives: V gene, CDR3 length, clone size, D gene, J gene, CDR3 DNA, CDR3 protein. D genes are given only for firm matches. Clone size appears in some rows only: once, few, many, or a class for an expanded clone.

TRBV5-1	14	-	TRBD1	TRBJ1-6	TGCGCCAGCAGCTTGGAAACAGGGGGTTCACCCCTCCACTTT	CASSLETGGSPLHF
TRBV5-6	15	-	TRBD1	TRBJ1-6	TGTGCCAGCAGACCAAGACAGGGGGTCAGTTCACCCCTCCACTTT	CASRPRQGVSSPLHF
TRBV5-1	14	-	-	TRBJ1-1	TGCGCCAGCAGCGTGGTAGGAGCGGACACTGAAGCTTTCTTT	CASSVVGADTEAFF
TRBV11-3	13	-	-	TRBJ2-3	TGTGCCAGCAGCCCAGGGTTCCGGGATACGCAGTATTTT	CASSPGFRDTQYF
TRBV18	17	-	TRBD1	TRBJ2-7	TGTGCCAGCTCACCACTGGGGACAGGGAAGATTTCCTACGAGCAGTACTTC	CASSPLGTGKISYEQYF
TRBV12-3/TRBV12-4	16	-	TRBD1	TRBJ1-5	TGTGCCAGCAGTTTAGTAAGGCAGGGGGGTGATCAGCCCCAGCATTTT	CASSLVRQGGDQPQHF
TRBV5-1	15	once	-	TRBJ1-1	TGCGCCAGCAGCTCCCCGACCTTCGGTGGGACTGAAGCTTTCTTT	CASSSPTFGGTEAFF
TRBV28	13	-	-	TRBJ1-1	TGTGCCAGCAGCTCGGGGGCTATCTTTGAAGCTTTCTTT	CASSSGAIFEAFF
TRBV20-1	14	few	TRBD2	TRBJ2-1	TGCAGTGCTAATAGCGGGAGGACCTACAATGAGCAGTTCTTC	CSANSGRTYNEQFF
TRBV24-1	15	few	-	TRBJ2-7	TGTGCCACCAGTGACCCGTCGGACGGGCGACACGAGCAGTACTTC	CATSDPSDGRHEQYF
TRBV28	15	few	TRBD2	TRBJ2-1	TGTGCCAGCAGTTTTGCTAGCGGGAGAACCCATGAGCAGTTCTTC	CASSFASGRTHEQFF
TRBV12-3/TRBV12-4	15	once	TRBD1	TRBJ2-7	TGTGCCAGCAGTCCATTGACAGGGCCCTCCTACGAGCAGTACTTC	CASSPLTGPSYEQYF
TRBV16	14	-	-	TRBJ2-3	TGTGCCAGCAGCCAGCAGGACACCACAGATACGCAGTATTTT	CASSQQDTTDTQYF
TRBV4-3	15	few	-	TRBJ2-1	TGCGCCAGCAGCCAAGATACCGGGACTTTCAATGAGCAGTTCTTC	CASSQDTGTFNEQFF
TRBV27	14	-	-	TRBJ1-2	TGTGCCAGCAGTCCCGAGTACAGGCACTATGGCTACACCTTC	CASSPEYRHYGYTF
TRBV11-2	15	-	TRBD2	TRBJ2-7	TGTGCCAGCAGCTTATCGAGCGGGAACGCCTACGAGCAGTACTTC	CASSLSSGNAYEQYF
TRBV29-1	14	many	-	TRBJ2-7	TGCAGCGTTGAAAGGAGGGAAGGGGCCTACGAGCAGTACTTC	CSVERREGAYEQYF
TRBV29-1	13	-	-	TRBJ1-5	TGCAGCGTTAGGTACAGTCCCAATCAGCCCCAGCATTTT	CSVRYSPNQPQHF
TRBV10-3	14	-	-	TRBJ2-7	TGTGCCATCAGTGAGACACAGGGACATTACGAGCAGTACTTC	CAISETQGHYEQYF
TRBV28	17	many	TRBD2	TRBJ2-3	TGTGCCAGCAGTCCTTTTCTGAAAAGCGGGAGATCTGATACGCAGTATTTT	CASSPFLKSGRSDTQYF